Below are 9 T cell receptor beta chains sequenced from a single sample in a study of T cells in localized non-small cell lung cancer. Measured with immunoSEQ multiplex PCR; TCRdb has only the in-frame clones, and not every one. Of tens of thousands of clones listed, 85% to 95% are singletons. The specimen was peripheral blood, collected before any cancer treatment. The origin of the receptors is a woman aged 35 to 70 with stage I lung adenocarcinoma.

This clone was recorded once. The V and J genes are TRBV19 and TRBJ1-4, with D possibly TRBD1 on 5 matching bases. The germline V gene encodes CDR1 LNHDA and CDR2 SQIVND (reference sequence). Trimming took 3 bases from V and 7 from J, leaving 18 bases between them. This CDR3 is 16 amino acids long. The CDR3 nucleotides read TGTGCCAGTAGTATTGGGTTCAGGACACGTGGTGAAAAACTGTTTTTT. It is translated as CASSIGFRTRGEKLFF. The full variable domain, in which reference TRBV19 and TRBJ1-4 provide the parts outside the CDR3, is DGGITQSPKYLFRKEGQNVTLSCEQNLNHDAMYWYRQDPGQGLRLIYYSQIVNDFQKGDIAEGYSVSREKKESFPLTVTSAQKNPTAFYLCASSIGFRTRGEKLFFGSGTQLSVL.

The rearrangement links TRBV4-1 to TRBJ2-1; a weak D match, TRBD2 (6 bases). Germline lookup yields CDR1 MGHRA and CDR2 YSYEKL. The length of the CDR3 is 16 residues. V was clipped by 3 bases and J by 7 bases, with 19 bases between them. Here the CDR3 DNA reads TGCGCCAGCAGCCATGCAGGAGGGAATGGATTGAATGAGCAGTTCTTC. Protein product: CASSHAGGNGLNEQFF.

The V and J genes are TRBV10-3 and TRBJ1-1, with D possibly TRBD1 on 5 matching bases. The germline V gene encodes CDR1 ENHRY and CDR2 SYGVKD. This CDR3 comprises 14 residues. V was cut by 8 bases and J by 5 bases, with 18 bases left in between. The CDR3 region is CAIGAGNTRTEAFF. In DNA form, the CDR3 reads TGTGCCATCGGCGCAGGGAACACCAGGACTGAAGCTTTCTTT.

The V gene is TRBV7-9, the J gene TRBJ1-6, with D perhaps matching TRBD1 (6 bases). Per the germline V gene, CDR1 is SEHNR and CDR2 is FQNEAQ (reference sequence). The V and J ends lost 6 bases and 10 bases respectively, with 19 bases between them. The CDR3 extends over 15 amino acids. The CDR3 protein is CASSLDRYLRSPLHF. CDR3 DNA sequence: TGTGCCAGCAGTCTAGACAGGTATCTCCGCTCACCCCTCCACTTT.

This chain links TRBV2 with TRBJ2-6; D gene unclear. The CDR3 length is 14 residues. With 4 bases removed from V and 2 bases from J, the gap between germline ends came to 6 bases. CDR1 is SNHLY and CDR2 is FYNNEI in the germline V gene. The DNA of the CDR3 is TGTGCCAGCAGTGCGGAAACTGGGGCCAACGTCCTGACTTTC. Encoded protein: CASSAETGANVLTF.

This clone has only one observation. The rearrangement links TRBV29-1 to TRBJ2-5; D is unresolved. This CDR3 is built from 12 residues. Germline loops: CDR1 SQVTM, CDR2 ANQGSEA. Trimming pared 6 bases from V and 4 bases from J, leaving 12 bases between. DNA of the CDR3: TGCAGCGTCTCCGTAGGTGTAGAGACCCAGTACTTC. Translated: CSVSVGVETQYF.

The V call is TRBV2, the J call TRBJ2-7; tentatively, D is TRBD1 (6 bases). The V gene lost 6 bases and the J gene lost 10 bases, with 25 bases spanning the gap. Per germline, CDR1 SNHLY and CDR2 FYNNEI. CDR3 length equals 15 residues. CDR3 residues: CASSPSLLETGYQYF. CDR3 sequence (DNA): TGTGCCAGCAGCCCCTCGCTTCTCGAGACAGGCTACCAGTACTTC.

V usage is TRBV7-2 and J usage is TRBJ1-1; D uncertain. Germline V gene sequence: CDR1 SGHTA, CDR2 FQGNSA. This CDR3 has 18 amino acids. V lost 5 bases to trimming and J lost 5 bases, with 27 bases between them. The CDR3 reads CASSLRSVGSRVGTEAFF. Here the CDR3 DNA reads TGTGCCAGCAGCCTTAGATCGGTTGGGAGTAGGGTTGGTACTGAAGCTTTCTTT.

A word on this clone: One end of the junction varies from germline; a read error may be responsible. V gene TRBV7-7 combines with J gene TRBJ2-7; TRBD2 aligns across 14 bases. Germline V gene data show CDR1 as SSHAT and CDR2 as FNYEAQ (reference sequence). This CDR3 spans 14 amino acids. The CDR3 sequence: CASSGTSGSYEQYF. The CDR3 DNA sequence: TGTGCTAGCAGCGGGACTAGCGGGAGTTACGAGCAGTACTTC.